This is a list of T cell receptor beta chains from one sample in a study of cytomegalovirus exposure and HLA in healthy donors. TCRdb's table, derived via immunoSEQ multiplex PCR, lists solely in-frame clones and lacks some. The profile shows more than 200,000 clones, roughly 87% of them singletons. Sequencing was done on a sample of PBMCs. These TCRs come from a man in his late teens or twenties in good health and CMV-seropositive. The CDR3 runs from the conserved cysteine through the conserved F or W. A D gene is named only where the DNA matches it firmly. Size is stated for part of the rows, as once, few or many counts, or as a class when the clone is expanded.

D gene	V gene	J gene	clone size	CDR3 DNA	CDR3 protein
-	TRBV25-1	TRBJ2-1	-	TGTGCCAGCAGTGGAAGTCTACTAGCCAATGAGCAGTTCTTC	CASSGSLLANEQFF
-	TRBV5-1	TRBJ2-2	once	TGCGCCAGCAGCTTAACAGGGAACACCGGGGAGCTGTTTTTT	CASSLTGNTGELFF
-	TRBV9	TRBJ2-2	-	TGTGCCAGCAGCGTAGGAGAGTTGCTCACCGGGGAGCTGTTTTTT	CASSVGELLTGELFF
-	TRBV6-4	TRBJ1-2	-	TGTGCCAGCAGTGAGTCGGGACCACCTATGTGGGGCTACACCTTC	CASSESGPPMWGYTF
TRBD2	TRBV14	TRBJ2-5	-	TGTGCCAGCAGCCACAGGGTAACTAGCGGGAGATTCGCGGAGACCCAGTACTTC	CASSHRVTSGRFAETQYF
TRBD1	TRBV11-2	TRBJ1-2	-	TGTGCCAGCAGCACGGACAGGGACGGCTATGGCTACACCTTC	CASSTDRDGYGYTF
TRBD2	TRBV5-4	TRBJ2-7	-	TGTGCCAGCAGCTCGCTAGCGGGTTCTCCCGACTACGAGCAGTACTTC	CASSSLAGSPDYEQYF
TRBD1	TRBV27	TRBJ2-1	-	TGTGCCAGCAGGAAACAGGGGAATGAGCAGTTCTTC	CASRKQGNEQFF
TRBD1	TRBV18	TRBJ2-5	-	TGTGCCAGCTCGCAAAATCCGGGACAGGGTTTAGAGACCCAGTACTTC	CASSQNPGQGLETQYF
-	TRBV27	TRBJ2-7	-	TGTGCCAGCAGTTTAGAGGGGCCCTACGAGCAGTACTTC	CASSLEGPYEQYF
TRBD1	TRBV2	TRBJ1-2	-	TGTGCCAGCAGGGTCGACAGGGTTTTTACTAACTATGGCTACACCTTC	CASRVDRVFTNYGYTF
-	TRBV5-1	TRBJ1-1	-	TGCGCCAGCAGCCCCACGGGAGCGAACACTGAAGCTTTCTTT	CASSPTGANTEAFF
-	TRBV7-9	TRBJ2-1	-	TGTGCCAGCAGCCCCAGGACAGTCTCCTACAATGAGCAGTTCTTC	CASSPRTVSYNEQFF
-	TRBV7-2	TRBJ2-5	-	TGTGCCAGCAGCTTTACAGCCCCTGGAACAGAGACCCAGTACTTC	CASSFTAPGTETQYF
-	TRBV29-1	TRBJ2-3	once	TGCAGCGTAGCGACCGGAGGGGCCGTAGATACGCAGTATTTT	CSVATGGAVDTQYF
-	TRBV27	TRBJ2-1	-	TGTGCCATCAAGGACCCAAACAGGGTCCATGAGCAGTTCTTC	CAIKDPNRVHEQFF
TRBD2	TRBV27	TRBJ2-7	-	TGTGCCACGTCTCTGCGCGGGAGGGCCTGGGAGCAGTACTTC	CATSLRGRAWEQYF
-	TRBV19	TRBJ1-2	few	TGTGCCAGTAGTATACCCCGCCCTTCGGGGTTCTATGGCTACACCTTC	CASSIPRPSGFYGYTF
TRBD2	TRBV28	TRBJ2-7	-	TGTGCCAGCACTACCGAGGGCGGGGGAGTCTACGAGCAGTACTTC	CASTTEGGGVYEQYF
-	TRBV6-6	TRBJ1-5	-	TGTGCCAGCATGACGCCCAATCAGCCCCAGCATTTT	CASMTPNQPQHF
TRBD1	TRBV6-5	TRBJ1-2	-	TGTGCCAGCAGTTACGAAACAGGGGCCTCGGGTGGCTACACCTTC	CASSYETGASGGYTF
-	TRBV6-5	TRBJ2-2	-	TGTGCCAGCAGTTACTCTAGGGTCGGAGGGTTGCTGTTTTTT	CASSYSRVGGLLFF
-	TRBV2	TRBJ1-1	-	TGTGCCAGCAGAGAGCGGACTGACGCTTTCTTT	CASRERTDAFF
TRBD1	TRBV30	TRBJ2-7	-	TGTGCCTGGAGTACCCGACAGGGGGCAAACGAGCAGTACTTC	CAWSTRQGANEQYF